This entry lists 14 T cell receptor beta chains sequenced from one sample in a study of T cell repertoires in cytomegalovirus infection. TCRdb re-called the reads with MiXCR, one entry per CDR3 protein. Of almost 550,000 distinct CDR3 sequences listed, more than 15% were seen once; the top ten hold about 24%. The sample consisted of CD8+ T cells from PBMCs. All receptors derive from a human donor in good health (CMV status not recorded). Some clones in this sample may be carry-over from other donors' samples.

V is TRBV9 and J is TRBJ2-3, with 7 bases matching TRBD2. Germline trimming cut 3 bases from V and 5 bases from J; bases unmatched to any gene: 9. There are 15 residues in the CDR3. CDR1 and CDR2 (germline): SGDLS, YYNGEE. CDR3 amino acids: CASSAEGGVRDTQYF. The CDR3 DNA reads TGTGCCAGCAGCGCCGAGGGAGGGGTGAGAGATACGCAGTATTTT.

This clonotype was counted at least ten times. The V gene is TRBV7-9, the J gene TRBJ1-2; D is perhaps TRBD1 (6 bases). Germline-derived CDR1 and CDR2 are SEHNR and FQNEAQ (reference sequence). CDR3 length: 15 amino acids. V gave up 4 bases and J gave up 4 bases, with 16 bases separating them. The CDR3 coding sequence is TGTGCCAGCAGCTCGACAGGCACGACAGGCTATGGCTACACCTTC. It yields the protein CASSSTGTTGYGYTF.

This clonotype has at least ten counts. The chain links TRBV29-1 to TRBJ2-7; 7 nucleotides line up with TRBD1. This CDR3 is 14 amino acids long. Germline values: CDR1 SQVTM, CDR2 ANQGSEA. The V gene end was trimmed by 4 bases and the J gene end by 0 bases; junction bases not matched to a gene: 6. Written as DNA, the CDR3 is TGCAGCGTTGTAGGACAGGCAACCTCCTACGAGCAGTACTTC. Amino acid sequence: CSVVGQATSYEQYF.

The V and J genes are TRBV29-1 and TRBJ2-5; 7 nucleotides agree with TRBD2. This CDR3 has 13 residues. V lost 2 bases and J lost 4; bases outside the gene matches: 4. CDR1 is SQVTM and CDR2 is ANQGSEA in the germline V gene. CDR3 amino acids: CSVELAVPETQYF. The CDR3 nucleotides read TGCAGCGTTGAACTAGCGGTCCCAGAGACCCAGTACTTC.

This clonotype has ten or more counts. The genes are TRBV7-9 and TRBJ1-6; TRBD1 might be the D (6 bases). The V gene lost 5 bases and the J gene lost 10 bases, with 15 bases spanning the gap. The germline V gene has CDR1 SEHNR and CDR2 FQNEAQ (reference sequence). The CDR3 has 14 amino acids. CDR3 residues: CASSPRTGRSPLHF. The CDR3 DNA reads as TGTGCCAGCAGCCCTCGCACAGGGCGGTCACCCCTCCACTTT.

This clonotype was observed a handful of times. The V gene is TRBV6-1, the J gene TRBJ2-7; no definite D call. CDR1 MNHNS and CDR2 SASEGT come from the germline V gene. The CDR3 extends over 15 amino acids. The V end was cut by 1 base, the J end by 2 bases, with 12 bases between. The CDR3 sequence is CASSEVATTTYEQYF. In DNA, the CDR3 is TGTGCCAGCAGTGAAGTGGCTACCACTACCTACGAGCAGTACTTC.

The chain joins TRBV18 to TRBJ2-3; D is unresolved. V gave up 6 bases and J gave up 0 bases, with 16 bases separating them. The CDR3 is made up of 16 amino acids. Germline loops: CDR1 KGHSH, CDR2 LQKENI. CDR3 amino acids: CASSRRPKASTDTQYF. CDR3 coding DNA: TGTGCCAGCTCCCGGCGACCCAAAGCTAGCACAGATACGCAGTATTTT.

This clonotype was counted many times. The CDR3 region is CASSLAGGALSGTGELFF. As DNA, the CDR3 is TGTGCCAGCAGTTTGGCCGGGGGGGCCTTATCTGGCACCGGGGAGCTGTTTTTT. The chain combines TRBV12-3 or TRBV12-4 with TRBJ2-2; 8 nucleotides line up with TRBD2. V trimming: 3 bases; J trimming: 4 bases; junction bases outside the gene matches: 13. The CDR3 spans 18 residues.

This clonotype has ten or more counts. The chain employs TRBV6-1 and TRBJ1-6, with D hard to call. Germline CDR1 MNHNS, CDR2 SASEGT. CDR3 length: 12 amino acids. V lost 5 bases, J lost 7 bases, and 6 bases lay in between. CDR3 sequence (DNA): TGTGCCAGCAGTCCAGTCAATTCACCCCTCCACTTT. Translated, it gives CASSPVNSPLHF.

This sequence joins TRBV4-1 and TRBJ2-2; 7 nucleotides align to TRBD2. J lost 4 bases, V lost 10 bases, and 12 bases had no gene match. The germline V gene has CDR1 MGHRA and CDR2 YSYEKL. This CDR3 has 15 residues. The CDR3 DNA reads as TGCGCCACTTCACCGGGGAGGGTAGCCACCGGGGAGCTGTTTTTT. This codes for CATSPGRVATGELFF.

This clonotype was seen ten or more times. The rearrangement joins TRBV7-9 to TRBJ2-7; 9 bases fit TRBD1. CDR3 length: 14 residues. The junction had 4 bases not matched to a gene; V was cut back by 1 base and J by 6 bases. Germline V gives CDR1 SEHNR, CDR2 FQNEAQ (reference sequence). The CDR3 reads CASSLDRGRSEQYF. The CDR3 DNA sequence: TGTGCCAGCAGCTTAGACAGGGGGCGCAGCGAGCAGTACTTC.

This clonotype showed up just a few times. The chain links TRBV14 to TRBJ2-1, with D unclear. Per germline, CDR1 SGHDN and CDR2 FVKESK. V lost 3 bases to trimming and J lost 4 bases, with 10 bases between them. The CDR3 runs to 14 residues. The CDR3 is CASSQRTNYNEQFF. Written as DNA, the CDR3 is TGTGCCAGCAGCCAGAGGACCAATTACAATGAGCAGTTCTTC.

This clonotype was picked up many times. The V gene is TRBV7-3, the J gene TRBJ1-2; D ambiguous. Germline V gene lookup returns CDR1 SGHTA and CDR2 FQGTGA. The CDR3 is 13 amino acids. V dropped 1 base and J dropped 4 bases, with 7 bases sitting between them. Written as DNA, the CDR3 is TGTGCCAGCAGCTTAAAGGCAGGCTATGGCTACACCTTC. This translates into CASSLKAGYGYTF.

This clonotype was picked up many times. The V and J genes are TRBV6-6 and TRBJ2-7; no clear D gene. The germline V and J ends were trimmed by 0 bases and 3 bases, with 6 bases remaining between them. Germline V gene data show CDR1 as MNHNY and CDR2 as SVGAGI (reference sequence). The CDR3 has 13 residues. The CDR3 region is CASSYSKDYEQYF. The CDR3 bases are TGTGCCAGCAGTTACTCGAAGGACTACGAGCAGTACTTC.